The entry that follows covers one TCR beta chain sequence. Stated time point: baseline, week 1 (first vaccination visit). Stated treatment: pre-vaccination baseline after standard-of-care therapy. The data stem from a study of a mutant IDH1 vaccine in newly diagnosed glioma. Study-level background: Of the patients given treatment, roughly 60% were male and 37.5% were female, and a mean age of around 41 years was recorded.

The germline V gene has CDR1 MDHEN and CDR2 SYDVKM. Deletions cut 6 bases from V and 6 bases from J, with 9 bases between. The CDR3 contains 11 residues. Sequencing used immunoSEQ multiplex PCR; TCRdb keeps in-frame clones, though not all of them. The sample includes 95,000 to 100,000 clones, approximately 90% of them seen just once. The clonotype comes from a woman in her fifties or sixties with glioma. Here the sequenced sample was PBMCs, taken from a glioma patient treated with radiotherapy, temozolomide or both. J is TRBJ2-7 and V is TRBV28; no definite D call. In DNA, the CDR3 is TGTGCCAGCAGGAGCCTCAGCGAGCAGTACTTC. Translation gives CASRSLSEQYF.